This TCR beta chain was recorded in a study of cytomegalovirus exposure and HLA in healthy donors. Clones were sequenced by immunoSEQ multiplex PCR, and TCRdb holds only the in-frame ones, with some missing. The sample has 200,000 or so clones; approximately 82% are singletons. V shed 5 bases, J shed 2 bases, and the junction held 8 bases outside the gene matches. CDR1 is SGHAT and CDR2 is FQNNGV in the germline V gene. The length of the CDR3 is 16 residues. The V call is TRBV11-2, the J call TRBJ2-1; 8 bases are shared with TRBD2. Sequencing input: PBMCs. The TCR sequence derives from a woman between 18 and 30 years old in good health and CMV-seronegative. The CDR3 loop reads CASSNPREGPYNEQFF. CDR3 in DNA: TGTGCCAGCAGCAACCCCCGGGAGGGTCCCTACAATGAGCAGTTCTTC. The full variable domain, its missing parts supplied by reference TRBV11-2 and TRBJ2-1, is EAGVAQSPRYKIIEKRQSVAFWCNPISGHATLYWYQQILGQGPKLLIQFQNNGVVDDSQLPKDRFSAERLKGVDSTLKIQPAKLEDSAVYLCASSNPREGPYNEQFFGPGTRLTVL.